Following are 29 T cell receptor beta chains from one sample sequenced in a study of blood T cell repertoires in COVID-19. Profiling relied on immunoSEQ multiplex PCR, and the TCRdb table lists in-frame clones only, not all of them. The sample has a few hundred thousand clones; over 80% are singletons. The sequenced material came from PBMCs or T cells enriched from blood (not recorded which). Every receptor here comes from a young woman who had recovered from COVID-19.

The V call is TRBV7-9, the J call TRBJ1-4; 7 bases match TRBD1. V lost 5 bases, J lost 4 bases, and 16 bases stayed unmatched. CDR3 length equals 18 residues. CDR1 is SEHNR and CDR2 is FQNEAQ in the germline V gene (reference sequence). CDR3 loop: CASSVGTAESLINEKLFF. CDR3 DNA: TGTGCCAGCAGCGTCGGGACAGCAGAAAGTCTTATTAATGAAAAACTGTTTTTT.

CDR3 nucleotide sequence: TGTGCCAGCAGCCCCAGCGGGGGTCCATACAATGAGCAGTTCTTC. This translates into CASSPSGGPYNEQFF. The rearrangement uses TRBV7-3 and TRBJ2-1; 8 positions match TRBD2. V lost 5 bases, J lost 4 bases, and 7 bases stayed unmatched. Per germline, CDR1 SGHTA and CDR2 FQGTGA. This CDR3 is built from 15 residues. Together with reference TRBV7-3 and TRBJ2-1, the CDR3 gives the full variable domain: GAGVSQTPSNKVTEKGKYVELRCDPISGHTALYWYRQSLGQGPEFLIYFQGTGAADDSGLPNDRFFAVRPEGSVSTLKIQRTERGDSAVYLCASSPSGGPYNEQFFGPGTRLTVL.

This chain joins TRBV7-3 and TRBJ2-3, with TRBD2 as a possible D gene (5 bases). The CDR3 spans 16 residues. Trimming cost V 1 base and J 0 bases, with 11 bases left between them. Looked up from germline, CDR1 is SGHTA and CDR2 is FQGTGA. The CDR3 spells CASSLNSATSTDTQYF. CDR3 nucleotide sequence: TGTGCCAGCAGCTTAAATAGCGCAACTAGCACAGATACGCAGTATTTT.

The V gene is TRBV2, the J gene TRBJ1-5, with 8 bases lining up with TRBD1. The V gene's germline CDR1 is SNHLY and CDR2 FYNNEI. Losses at the gene ends were 7 bases for V and 1 base for J; bases not matched to a gene: 6. The CDR3 runs to 15 residues. Here the CDR3 DNA reads TGTGCCAGCACCGAAACAGGGGGGAGCAATCAGCCCCAGCATTTT. It is translated as CASTETGGSNQPQHF.

The chain uses TRBV12-3 or TRBV12-4 and TRBJ2-7; no clear D gene. The CDR3 is made up of 11 amino acids. Trimming removed 5 bases from V and 9 bases from J, with 11 bases in between. The CDR3 sequence is CASSESAGQYF. The CDR3 coding sequence is TGTGCCAGCAGTGAGTCAGCAGGGCAGTACTTC.

This chain joins TRBV5-1 and TRBJ1-1; D is ambiguous. The CDR3 covers 16 residues. CDR1 and CDR2 from the germline V gene are SGHRS and YFSETQ. V was clipped by 0 bases and J by 1 base, with 13 bases between them. In DNA form, the CDR3 reads TGCGCCAGCAGCTTGGGGCCTGGAGGCCCGAACACTGAAGCTTTCTTT. Residues: CASSLGPGGPNTEAFF.

The gene calls are TRBV18 and TRBJ1-2; no clear D gene. The CDR3 extends over 14 amino acids. Germline CDR1 and CDR2: KGHSH and LQKENI. The ends were cut back, 3 bases at V and 2 bases at J, with 10 bases in the middle. The CDR3 here is CASSPPSTNYGYTF. The DNA of the CDR3 is TGTGCCAGCTCACCTCCTTCGACAAACTATGGCTACACCTTC.

The chain uses TRBV5-4 and TRBJ2-7, with 7 bases aligning to TRBD2. This CDR3 is built from 14 residues. Germline V gives CDR1 SGHNT, CDR2 YYREEE (reference sequence). V lost 3 bases to trimming and J lost 4 bases; unmatched junction nucleotides: 7. The CDR3 here is CASSWEEGGYEQYF. The CDR3 region has the DNA TGTGCCAGCAGCTGGGAGGAGGGAGGGTACGAGCAGTACTTC.

The table lists this clone with a count of one. The gene calls are TRBV5-6 and TRBJ1-1, with D maybe TRBD1 (5 bases). The ends were cut back, 3 bases at V and 2 bases at J, with 17 bases in the middle. The CDR3 extends over 16 amino acids. The germline CDR1 and CDR2 sequences are SGHDT and YYEEEE. CDR3 sequence (DNA): TGTGCCAGCAGCTCACTCGACACAGGTCTAAACACTGAAGCTTTCTTT. Protein: CASSSLDTGLNTEAFF.

This clone was counted once. The rearrangement links TRBV7-7 to TRBJ1-1; D might be TRBD1 (5 bases). The CDR3 sequence is 13 residues long. V was clipped by 5 bases and J by 0 bases, with 7 bases between them. Germline CDR1 and CDR2: SSHAT and FNYEAQ (reference sequence). CDR3 DNA sequence: TGTGCCAGCAGCCCGACAGTGAACACTGAAGCTTTCTTT. Encoded protein: CASSPTVNTEAFF. The full variable domain, with the rest looked up from reference TRBV7-7 and TRBJ1-1, is GAGVSQSPRYKVTKRGQDVTLRCDPISSHATLYWYQQALGQGPEFLTYFNYEAQPDKSGLPSDRFSAERPEGSISTLTIQRTEQRDSAMYRCASSPTVNTEAFFGQGTRLTVV.

This chain connects TRBV28 to TRBJ2-7; 7 nucleotides line up with TRBD1. This CDR3 is built from 17 residues. V dropped 4 bases and J dropped 4; count of bases not matched to a gene: 16. The germline V gene encodes CDR1 MDHEN and CDR2 SYDVKM. CDR3 in amino acids: CASSSTTQGVRGYEQYF. As DNA, the CDR3 is TGTGCCAGCAGTTCCACGACCCAGGGGGTGAGGGGGTACGAGCAGTACTTC.

The CDR3 DNA is TGTGCCAGCAGCTCCTCAGGGGGCAGTCAGCCCCAGCATTTT. Protein sequence: CASSSSGGSQPQHF. V gene TRBV6-2 or TRBV6-3 combines with J gene TRBJ1-5, with 8 bases that match TRBD1. CDR3 length equals 14 residues. After removal of 6 bases from V and 6 bases from J, the junction contained 7 bases not matched to a gene. From germline, CDR1 is MNHEY and CDR2 SVGEGT.

This chain uses TRBV2 with TRBJ2-1, with a tentative D call TRBD2 (5 bases). V lost 6 bases and J lost 1, with 13 bases in between. The CDR3 is 15 amino acids. Germline loops: CDR1 SNHLY, CDR2 FYNNEI. This CDR3 is CASSASSRSYNEQFF. The CDR3 DNA sequence: TGTGCCAGCAGCGCGTCTAGCCGATCCTACAATGAGCAGTTCTTC.

This clone occurred once. The chain is built from TRBV27 and TRBJ2-3; TRBD1 agrees at 8 bases. The CDR3 totals 15 residues. V lost 2 bases, J lost 5 bases, and 6 bases stayed unmatched. Per germline, CDR1 MNHEY and CDR2 SMNVEV (reference sequence). CDR3 amino acids: CASSLTGGMKDTQYF. The CDR3 bases are TGTGCCAGCAGTTTAACAGGGGGGATGAAAGATACGCAGTATTTT.

V and J are TRBV4-1 and TRBJ2-3, with a weak D call TRBD2 (5 bases). This CDR3 comprises 17 residues. The germline V and J ends were trimmed by 3 bases and 0 bases, with 16 bases remaining between them. Germline CDR1 reads MGHRA; CDR2 reads YSYEKL. The CDR3 sequence is CASSHIPERRSTDTQYF. Here the CDR3 DNA reads TGCGCCAGCAGCCATATCCCCGAGCGGCGGAGCACAGATACGCAGTATTTT.

The V and J genes are TRBV7-3 and TRBJ2-3, with 10 bases identical to TRBD2. The ends lost 5 bases at V and 0 bases at J; junction bases unmatched: 11. Germline CDR1 and CDR2: SGHTA and FQGTGA. This CDR3 is built from 18 residues. The DNA for the CDR3 is TGTGCCAGCAGCAGCCCTAGCGGGGGACGATTGAGCACAGATACGCAGTATTTT. This encodes CASSSPSGGRLSTDTQYF. The full variable domain, rest sourced from reference TRBV7-3 and TRBJ2-3, is GAGVSQTPSNKVTEKGKYVELRCDPISGHTALYWYRQSLGQGPEFLIYFQGTGAADDSGLPNDRFFAVRPEGSVSTLKIQRTERGDSAVYLCASSSPSGGRLSTDTQYFGPGTRLTVL.

The rearrangement uses TRBV10-2 and TRBJ2-3, with 12 bases aligning to TRBD2. Germline loops: CDR1 WSHSY, CDR2 SAAADI. The CDR3 consists of 15 residues. Losses at the gene ends were 10 bases for V and 0 bases for J; bases not matched to a gene: 5. The CDR3 DNA reads TGCGCCACTAGGACTAGCGGGGCCAGCACAGATACGCAGTATTTT. Protein: CATRTSGASTDTQYF.

V usage is TRBV28 and J usage is TRBJ2-7; 7 nucleotides align to TRBD2. CDR1 and CDR2 (germline): MDHEN, SYDVKM. The junction had 14 bases not matched to a gene; V was cut back by 7 bases and J by 2 bases. The CDR3 is 16 amino acids. The CDR3 DNA is TGTGCCAGCACCCCCCCCGGCGGGAGAAGGGCCTACGAGCAGTACTTC. Translated: CASTPPGGRRAYEQYF.

CDR3 in DNA: TGTGCCAGCAGCGTAGGGGCTAGCGGCACAGATACGCAGTATTTT. Translation: CASSVGASGTDTQYF. This chain connects TRBV9 to TRBJ2-3; perhaps TRBD2 as D (6 bases). There are 15 residues in the CDR3. Germline V gives CDR1 SGDLS, CDR2 YYNGEE. Trimming pared 0 bases from V and 1 base from J, leaving 9 bases between.

This chain links TRBV5-4 with TRBJ2-5; tentatively, D is TRBD1 (6 bases). CDR3 size: 14 residues. Germline CDR1 reads SGHNT; CDR2 reads YYREEE (reference sequence). The germline V and J ends were trimmed by 4 bases and 5 bases, with 15 bases remaining between them. As DNA, the CDR3 is TGTGCCAGCAGCACCAGGGGTCGGGGCGAGACCCAGTACTTC. Translated: CASSTRGRGETQYF.

The chain employs TRBV7-2 and TRBJ2-1; TRBD2 matches 7 bases. The CDR3 is 17 residues long. The V gene end was trimmed by 1 base and the J gene end by 6 bases; junction bases not matched to a gene: 12. Germline V gene data show CDR1 as SGHTA and CDR2 as FQGNSA. In DNA form, the CDR3 reads TGTGCCAGCAGCTTAGTGGCTAGCGGAACTTTAACCAATGAGCAGTTCTTC. Residues: CASSLVASGTLTNEQFF.

This chain links TRBV28 with TRBJ1-2; possible D gene TRBD1, 5 bases. In germline, CDR1 is MDHEN, CDR2 SYDVKM. Deletions cut 6 bases from V and 4 bases from J, with 15 bases between. The length of the CDR3 is 14 residues. CDR3 residues: CASSPPTGPYGYTF. The CDR3 nucleotides read TGTGCCAGCAGCCCCCCCACAGGCCCCTATGGCTACACCTTC.

The genes are TRBV21-1 and TRBJ2-7; the D segment call TRBD1 is taken from the table without a DNA check. TRBV21-1 is reported as a pseudogene. CDR3 size: 16 residues. CDR3 sequence: CATAWTPPNDSYEQYF. In nucleotides, the CDR3 is TGTGCCACCGCTTGGACACCCCCGAATGACTCTTACGAGCAGTACTTC.

The chain uses TRBV6-2 or TRBV6-3 and TRBJ2-3; perhaps TRBD2 as D (5 bases). Per the germline V gene, CDR1 is MNHEY and CDR2 is SVGEGT. The CDR3 has 16 amino acids. Trimming took off 3 bases at V and 1 base at J, with 14 bases between the two ends. The CDR3 sequence is CASSYRETRGTDTQYF. The CDR3 DNA reads TGTGCCAGCAGTTATAGGGAGACAAGAGGCACAGATACGCAGTATTTT.

This chain links TRBV5-1 with TRBJ2-3; D might be TRBD1 (5 bases). The CDR3 is made up of 15 amino acids. V was trimmed by 0 bases and J by 0 bases, leaving 8 bases between them. Germline V gives CDR1 SGHRS, CDR2 YFSETQ. The CDR3, as DNA: TGCGCCAGCAGCTTGGTCAGACAGAGCACAGATACGCAGTATTTT. Translation: CASSLVRQSTDTQYF. Filled out from reference TRBV5-1 and TRBJ2-3, the complete variable domain reads KAGVTQTPRYLIKTRGQQVTLSCSPISGHRSVSWYQQTPGQGLQFLFEYFSETQRNKGNFPGRFSGRQFSNSRSEMNVSTLELGDSALYLCASSLVRQSTDTQYFGPGTRLTVL.

This sequence joins TRBV29-1 and TRBJ1-4, with D possibly being TRBD1 (5 bases). CDR1 is SQVTM and CDR2 is ANQGSEA in the germline V gene. The ends were cut back, 7 bases at V and 7 bases at J, with 16 bases in the middle. The CDR3 consists of 13 residues. The CDR3 sequence: CSGNLGQGEKLFF. The CDR3 coding sequence is TGCAGCGGGAATCTGGGGCAGGGTGAAAAACTGTTTTTT.

In DNA form, the CDR3 reads TGTGCCAGCAGGGGACTAGCAAGAGATGAGCAGTTCTTC. The encoded protein is CASRGLARDEQFF. V usage is TRBV2 and J usage is TRBJ2-1, with TRBD2 matching 9 bases. Germline assignment: CDR1 SNHLY and CDR2 FYNNEI. The CDR3 has 13 amino acids. V shed 6 bases and J 8 bases; nucleotides not matched to a gene: 5.

J is TRBJ1-6 and V is TRBV30; 7 bases are a match to TRBD1. Germline assignment: CDR1 GTSNPN and CDR2 SVGIG (reference sequence). V dropped 4 bases and J dropped 9; count of bases not matched to a gene: 12. This CDR3 is 15 amino acids long. The CDR3 region is CAWTMTGTKGSPLHF. DNA for the CDR3: TGTGCCTGGACTATGACAGGGACCAAGGGTTCACCCCTCCACTTT.

V gene TRBV21-1 combines with J gene TRBJ2-2; the tabulated D call, TRBD1, remains unverified against the DNA. TRBV21-1 is a pseudogene. This CDR3 contains 15 residues. In DNA, the CDR3 is TGTGCCAGCAGCAAATGTATGGGCCTCACCGGGGAGCTGTTTTTT. It translates to CASSKCMGLTGELFF.